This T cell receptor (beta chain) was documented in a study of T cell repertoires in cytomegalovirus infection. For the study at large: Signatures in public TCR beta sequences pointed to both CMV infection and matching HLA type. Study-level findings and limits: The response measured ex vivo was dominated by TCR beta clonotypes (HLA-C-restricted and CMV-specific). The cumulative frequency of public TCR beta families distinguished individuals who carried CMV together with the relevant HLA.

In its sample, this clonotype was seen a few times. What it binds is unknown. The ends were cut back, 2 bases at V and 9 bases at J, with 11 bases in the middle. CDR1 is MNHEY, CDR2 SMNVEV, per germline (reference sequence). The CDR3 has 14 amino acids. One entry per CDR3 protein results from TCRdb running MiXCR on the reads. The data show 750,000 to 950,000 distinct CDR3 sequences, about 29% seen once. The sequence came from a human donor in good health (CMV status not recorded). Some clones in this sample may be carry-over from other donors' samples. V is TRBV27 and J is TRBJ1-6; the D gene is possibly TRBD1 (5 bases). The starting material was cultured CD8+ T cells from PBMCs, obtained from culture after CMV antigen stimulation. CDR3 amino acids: CASSLRAGRSPLHF. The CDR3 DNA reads TGTGCCAGCAGTTTAAGGGCGGGACGTTCACCCCTCCACTTT.